The 18 T cell receptor beta chains below come from one sample, sequenced in a study of blood T cells in healthy people across ages. Primers used in a second PCR of roughly 6 to 12 cycles were a sample-barcoded 5' primer and a J-beta primer mix. TCRdb reprocessed the 5' RACE reads via MiXCR and lists one record per CDR3 protein. The sample records 700,000 or so distinct CDR3 sequences, approximately 40% being singletons. Sequencing was done on a sample of blood. The source of these receptors is a man aged 80 or over in good health.

Comments on this clonotype: A much larger clone lies one base from this, so it may be a read error. V gene TRBV29-1 combines with J gene TRBJ2-1; D gene ambiguous. Deletions cut 1 base from V and 10 bases from J, with 14 bases between. Germline CDR1 is SQVTM and CDR2 is ANQGSEA. CDR3 length: 13 amino acids. CDR3 protein: CSVEVKDYGEQFF. In DNA, the CDR3 is TGCAGCGTTGAAGTCAAGGATTATGGCGAGCAGTTCTTC.

This clonotype turned up a few times. V gene TRBV20-1 combines with J gene TRBJ2-1, with 8 positions matching TRBD2. V shed 6 bases, J shed 7 bases, and the junction held 5 bases outside the gene matches. The CDR3 loop spans 12 amino acids. The V gene's germline CDR1 is DFQATT and CDR2 SNEGSKA (reference sequence). Written as DNA, the CDR3 is TGCAGTGCCCGGGAGGGCCATAATGAGCAGTTCTTC. Translating gives CSAREGHNEQFF.

This clonotype occurred a few times. The chain employs TRBV5-1 and TRBJ1-1; TRBD1 is a possible D gene (6 bases). V shed 4 bases and J shed 1 base, with 11 bases lying between them. This CDR3 region has 14 residues. Germline CDR1 is SGHRS and CDR2 is YFSETQ. The CDR3 protein is CASSETTGNTEAFF. For the CDR3, the DNA is TGCGCCAGCAGCGAAACGACAGGGAACACTGAAGCTTTCTTT.

The genes are TRBV19 and TRBJ2-5; D may correspond to TRBD1 or TRBD2 (5 bases each). Germline-derived CDR1 and CDR2 are LNHDA and SQIVND (reference sequence). V was shortened by 11 bases and J by 11 bases, with 21 bases between the two germline ends. The CDR3 consists of 12 residues. CDR3 sequence (DNA): TGTGCCGGTAACAAGGGGACCGCAAGTCAGTACTTC. This translates into CAGNKGTASQYF.

This chain uses TRBV5-6 with TRBJ2-7, with D maybe TRBD1 (6 bases). The CDR3 covers 16 residues. Deletions cut 2 bases from V and 5 bases from J, with 20 bases between. Germline CDR1 and CDR2: SGHDT and YYEEEE. The CDR3 DNA reads as TGTGCCAGCAGCTTCTCACCCGGGACACCTCCGGACGAGCAGTACTTC. It specifies CASSFSPGTPPDEQYF.

This clonotype was counted between two and nine times. V usage is TRBV7-9 and J usage is TRBJ1-2, with a weak D call TRBD1 (6 bases). The CDR3 covers 14 residues. Germline CDR1 SEHNR, CDR2 FQNEAQ (reference sequence). Trimming took 5 bases from V and 8 from J, leaving 18 bases between them. CDR3 sequence: CASSMFGTSDGYTF. CDR3 nucleotide sequence: TGTGCCAGCAGCATGTTCGGGACAAGCGACGGCTACACCTTC.

The chain couples TRBV7-9 to TRBJ1-2, with TRBD1 as a possible D gene (5 bases). CDR1 is SEHNR and CDR2 is FQNEAQ in the germline V gene (reference sequence). The CDR3 contains 15 residues. Trimming cost V 0 bases and J 8 bases, with 16 bases left between them. For the CDR3, the DNA is TGTGCCAGCAGCTTAGCGGAAGGCAGGGCAAGCGGCTACACCTTC. Protein sequence: CASSLAEGRASGYTF.

The CDR3 loop reads CSGDQSSYNEQYF. In DNA, the CDR3 is TGCAGCGGGGACCAAAGCTCCTACAATGAGCAGTACTTC. The chain couples TRBV29-1 to TRBJ2-1; D assignment may be TRBD1 or TRBD2 (5 bases each). Near its end, the DNA agrees better with TRBJ2-7, so the J call may be wrong. Germline V lookup: CDR1 SQVTM, CDR2 ANQGSEA. The length of the CDR3 is 13 residues.

The chain is built from TRBV6-6 and TRBJ2-3, with D unclear. Looked up from germline, CDR1 is MNHNY and CDR2 is SVGAGI (reference sequence). The V and J ends lost 5 bases and 2 bases respectively, with 8 bases between them. This CDR3 is built from 13 residues. This chain's CDR3 is CASSRPTTDTQYF. The CDR3 nucleotides read TGTGCCAGCAGTCGACCTACCACAGATACGCAGTATTTT.

The rearrangement links TRBV20-1 to TRBJ1-2, with D possibly matching TRBD1 (6 bases). CDR1 and CDR2 (germline): DFQATT, SNEGSKA (reference sequence). The CDR3 consists of 13 residues. Trimming shortened V by 0 bases and J by 4 bases, and 9 bases separated the two germline ends. CDR3 loop: CSAREGASYGYTF. The CDR3 DNA follows: TGCAGTGCTAGAGAGGGGGCCAGCTATGGCTACACCTTC.

The chain is built from TRBV4-3 and TRBJ2-7, with D maybe TRBD1 (6 bases). The CDR3 sequence is 15 residues long. V dropped 4 bases and J dropped 1 base, with 14 bases sitting between them. CDR1 is LGHNA and CDR2 is YSLEER in the germline V gene. The CDR3 coding sequence is TGCGCCAGCAGCCGCGTCTCGACAGGTTCCTACGAGCAGTACTTC. Protein product: CASSRVSTGSYEQYF.

The CDR3 sequence: CASSFVGVHGYTF. CDR3 in DNA: TGTGCCAGCAGTTTTGTGGGGGTTCATGGCTACACCTTC. The chain carries TRBV12-3 or TRBV12-4 and TRBJ1-2, with a tentative D call TRBD1 (5 bases). This CDR3 comprises 13 residues. With 3 bases removed from V and 6 bases from J, the gap between germline ends came to 11 bases.

The V and J genes are TRBV6-6 and TRBJ1-5; D not resolved. CDR1 is MNHNY and CDR2 is SVGAGI in the germline V gene (reference sequence). The CDR3 is made up of 12 amino acids. Trimming shortened V by 11 bases and J by 3 bases, and 11 bases separated the two germline ends. CDR3 region: CAARGSNQPQHF. In DNA form, the CDR3 reads TGTGCCGCTCGGGGTTCCAATCAGCCCCAGCATTTT.

This clonotype was seen more than once but under ten times. V and J are TRBV28 and TRBJ1-5; D is ambiguous. V was shortened by 5 bases and J by 0 bases, with 14 bases between the two germline ends. Germline assignment: CDR1 MDHEN and CDR2 SYDVKM. The CDR3 length is 16 residues. The CDR3 DNA sequence: TGTGCCAGCAGTCCATTTGAGGGAAATAGCAATCAGCCCCAGCATTTT. It encodes CASSPFEGNSNQPQHF.

The gene calls are TRBV6-2 or TRBV6-3 and TRBJ1-2; tentatively, D is TRBD1 (5 bases). The length of the CDR3 is 13 residues. The V end lost 6 bases, the J end lost 6 bases, and 14 bases lay between the germline ends. CDR1 is MNHEY, CDR2 SVGEGT, per germline. The CDR3 sequence is CASRATALDGYTF. CDR3 nucleotides: TGTGCCAGCAGGGCGACAGCCTTGGATGGCTACACCTTC.

The sample holds a few counts of this clonotype. This rearrangement joins TRBV27 to TRBJ2-7; 7 bases are a match to TRBD1. The CDR3 runs 15 residues. Germline CDR1 reads MNHEY; CDR2 reads SMNVEV (reference sequence). V was pared by 5 bases and J by 4 bases, with 11 bases of the junction left unmatched. The CDR3 coding sequence is TGTGCCAGCAGTGGCCGGGACAGTTACTTTTACGAGCAGTACTTC. Translation: CASSGRDSYFYEQYF.

This rearrangement joins TRBV7-9 to TRBJ2-2, with D unresolved. CDR1 and CDR2 from the germline V gene are SEHNR and FQNEAQ (reference sequence). The ends were cut back, 5 bases at V and 2 bases at J, with 9 bases in the middle. The CDR3 extends over 14 amino acids. This CDR3 reads CASSTMANTGELFF. CDR3 in DNA: TGTGCCAGCAGCACCATGGCAAACACCGGGGAGCTGTTTTTT. Full variable domain (rest looked up from reference TRBV7-9 and TRBJ2-2): DTGVSQNPRHKITKRGQNVTFRCDPISEHNRLYWYRQTLGQGPEFLTYFQNEAQLEKSRLLSDRFSAERPKGSFSTLEIQRTEQGDSAMYLCASSTMANTGELFFGEGSRLTVL.

Worth noting for this clonotype: Just one base apart from a much larger clone, this may be a read error. V is TRBV24-1 and J is TRBJ2-1; D remains ambiguous. Germline CDR1 reads KGHDR; CDR2 reads SFDVKD. The CDR3 is 12 amino acids. In DNA, the CDR3 is TGTGCCACCGGTGATCTCGGCAATGAGCAGTTCTTC. It yields the protein CATGDLGNEQFF.